The 5 T cell receptor beta chains presented below share a single source sample, sequenced in a study of cytomegalovirus exposure and HLA in healthy donors. The PCR employed 60 Vbeta primers together with 13 Jbeta primers. This table comes from immunoSEQ multiplex PCR, and its TCRdb copy is limited to in-frame clones, with some not included. Among around 120,000 clones listed, roughly 80% were seen once. Sequencing input: PBMCs. The origin of the receptors is a female donor in good health and CMV-seropositive.

This chain connects TRBV25-1 to TRBJ2-5; D gene uncertain. CDR1 MGHDK and CDR2 SYGVNS come from the germline V gene. Trimming shortened V by 6 bases and J by 5 bases, and 13 bases separated the two germline ends. This CDR3 has 13 residues. The CDR3 spells CASSWARPETQYF. For the CDR3, the DNA is TGTGCCAGCAGCTGGGCCCGTCCGGAGACCCAGTACTTC. Full variable domain (outside the CDR3, taken from reference TRBV25-1 and TRBJ2-5): EADIYQTPRYLVIGTGKKITLECSQTMGHDKMYWYQQDPGMELHLIHYSYGVNSTEKGDLSSESTVSRIRTEHFPLTLESARPSHTSQYLCASSWARPETQYFGPGTRLLVL.

In this sample, this clone turned up once. This chain links TRBV19 with TRBJ1-2, with 8 bases matching TRBD1. In germline, CDR1 is LNHDA, CDR2 SQIVND (reference sequence). V lost 11 bases and J lost 3; bases outside the gene matches: 17. This CDR3 is 16 amino acids long. This CDR3 is CASMGDRDRFYYGYTF. CDR3 bases: TGTGCCTCTATGGGGGATCGGGACAGGTTCTACTATGGCTACACCTTC.

The V call is TRBV7-3, the J call TRBJ2-2, with D perhaps matching TRBD1 (6 bases). The CDR3 covers 14 residues. Trimming removed 8 bases from V and 3 bases from J, with 13 bases in between. Germline-derived CDR1 and CDR2 are SGHTA and FQGTGA. The CDR3 bases are TGTGCCAGCTCGTCAGGGGCGGACACCGGGGAGCTGTTTTTT. It codes for CASSSGADTGELFF.

This clone was seen just once. This sequence joins TRBV14 and TRBJ1-1; TRBD1 might be the D (6 bases). Germline CDR1 and CDR2: SGHDN and FVKESK. Trimming shortened V by 1 base and J by 3 bases, and 9 bases separated the two germline ends. This CDR3 comprises 14 residues. The CDR3 DNA is TGTGCCAGCAGCCAAGTTTGGGGGCACACTGAAGCTTTCTTT. This sequence encodes CASSQVWGHTEAFF.

This clone has only one observation. The chain is built from TRBV9 and TRBJ2-1, with D perhaps TRBD2 (7 bases). V was shortened by 0 bases and J by 0 bases, with 10 bases between the two germline ends. The germline V gene encodes CDR1 SGDLS and CDR2 YYNGEE. This CDR3 comprises 16 residues. CDR3 sequence (DNA): TGTGCCAGCAGCGTAGTGGGGGGGCCCTCCTACAATGAGCAGTTCTTC. It is translated as CASSVVGGPSYNEQFF.